These 31 T cell receptor beta chains originate from one sample sequenced in a study of patients and donors after allogeneic stem cell transplantation. A single record per CDR3 protein comes from TCRdb applying MiXCR to the RT-PCR reads. The sample contains 900,000 to 1,000,000 distinct CDR3 sequences, around 17% of which appear only once. Sequenced input: blood, either unsorted or a sorted T cell fraction (not recorded which). These receptor sequences come from a human donor who was either an allogeneic HSCT recipient or a stem cell or donor lymphocyte infusion donor (not recorded which). It is not recorded whose cells these are; they may come from a transplant donor.

This clonotype was seen only a few times. The chain couples TRBV12-3 or TRBV12-4 to TRBJ2-2; TRBD2 agrees at 14 bases. V dropped 5 bases and J dropped 4; count of bases not matched to a gene: 9. This CDR3 has 18 amino acids. CDR3 residues: CASSHPRLAGGFTGELFF. CDR3 nucleotide sequence: TGTGCCAGCAGTCACCCTCGACTAGCGGGGGGGTTCACCGGGGAGCTGTTTTTT.

The V and J genes are TRBV12-3 or TRBV12-4 and TRBJ2-5, with 9 nucleotides matching TRBD2. This CDR3 has 16 residues. V lost 6 bases to trimming and J lost 1 base; unmatched junction nucleotides: 9. The DNA for the CDR3 is TGTGCCAGCAGCCCACTTGCGGGGGGGTTCCAAGAGACCCAGTACTTC. It yields the protein CASSPLAGGFQETQYF.

This clonotype was detected only a few times. V is TRBV6-4 and J is TRBJ2-3; no clear D gene. V lost 4 bases and J 7 bases, leaving 15 bases between the germline ends. Germline loops: CDR1 MRHNA, CDR2 SNTAGT. There are 14 residues in the CDR3. The CDR3 region has the DNA TGTGCCAGCAGTGTAACCGTGAGCACCCATACGCAGTATTTT. Its translation is CASSVTVSTHTQYF.

This clonotype has at least ten counts. The rearrangement joins TRBV15 to TRBJ1-2; TRBD1 aligns across 7 bases. Per germline, CDR1 LNHNV and CDR2 YYDKDF (reference sequence). V lost 0 bases, J lost 2 bases, and 6 bases stayed unmatched. The CDR3 is 16 residues long. CDR3 residues: CATSRDVTGVNYGYTF. The CDR3 DNA sequence: TGTGCCACCAGCAGAGATGTTACAGGGGTAAACTATGGCTACACCTTC.

This clonotype was seen a few times. CDR3 bases: TGTGCCAGCAGCTTGCGGGATCTGAACACCGGGGAGCTGTTTTTT. Translating gives CASSLRDLNTGELFF. The V gene is TRBV7-6, the J gene TRBJ2-2; perhaps TRBD2 as D (6 bases). The germline V gene has CDR1 SGHVS and CDR2 FNYEAQ. Trimming left V 3 bases short and J 1 base short, with 9 bases between. There are 15 residues in the CDR3.

The chain is built from TRBV4-3 and TRBJ1-4; no definite D call. This CDR3 is 13 amino acids long. Trimming stripped 4 bases from V and 2 bases from J, with 5 bases between. In germline, CDR1 is LGHNA, CDR2 YSLEER. CDR3 in amino acids: CASSRRTNEKLFF. CDR3 in DNA: TGCGCCAGCAGCCGCAGGACTAATGAAAAACTGTTTTTT.

The chain couples TRBV7-2 to TRBJ2-3; D gene unclear. CDR1 is SGHTA, CDR2 FQGNSA, per germline. This CDR3 contains 15 residues. The germline V and J ends were trimmed by 5 bases and 2 bases, with 14 bases remaining between them. This chain's CDR3 is CASSPSGLSTDTQYF. The CDR3 DNA follows: TGTGCCAGCAGCCCGTCGGGTCTTTCCACAGATACGCAGTATTTT. Together with reference TRBV7-2 and TRBJ2-3, the CDR3 gives the full variable domain: GAGVSQSPSNKVTEKGKDVELRCDPISGHTALYWYRQSLGQGLEFLIYFQGNSAPDKSGLPSDRFSAERTGGSVSTLTIQRTQQEDSAVYLCASSPSGLSTDTQYFGPGTRLTVL.

The V call is TRBV6-2 or TRBV6-3, the J call TRBJ1-2; 9 positions agree with TRBD1. V lost 6 bases and J lost 3; bases outside the gene matches: 5. Looked up from germline, CDR1 is MNHEY and CDR2 is SVGEGT. This CDR3 is 14 amino acids long. CDR3 sequence (DNA): TGTGCCAGCAGAAGACAGGGGGGCGACTATGGCTACACCTTC. Residues: CASRRQGGDYGYTF.

This sequence joins TRBV12-3 or TRBV12-4 and TRBJ2-7; 7 bases agree with TRBD1. CDR3 length: 14 residues. V gave up 5 bases and J gave up 6 bases; unmatched junction bases: 10. CDR3 region: CASSPRGTTAEQYF. The DNA of the CDR3 is TGTGCCAGCAGTCCCAGGGGGACAACGGCCGAGCAGTACTTC.

This clonotype was observed a handful of times. This sequence joins TRBV18 and TRBJ2-1; TRBD2 agrees at 15 bases. The V segment lost 5 bases and the J segment 7 bases; nucleotides outside the gene matches: 3. Germline V gene lookup returns CDR1 KGHSH and CDR2 LQKENI. The CDR3 has 15 amino acids. In nucleotides, the CDR3 is TGTGCCAGCTCAGACGGGACTAGCGGGGGGAATGAGCAGTTCTTC. Residues: CASSDGTSGGNEQFF.

This clonotype was seen a handful of times. The V gene is TRBV5-6, the J gene TRBJ1-5, with D perhaps matching TRBD1 (6 bases). V dropped 0 bases and J dropped 0 bases, with 16 bases sitting between them. The CDR3 covers 18 residues. CDR1 is SGHDT and CDR2 is YYEEEE in the germline V gene. CDR3 loop: CASSLEGGGLYSNQPQHF. Here the CDR3 DNA reads TGTGCCAGCAGCTTGGAAGGGGGAGGGCTGTATAGCAATCAGCCCCAGCATTTT.

This clonotype was counted a few times. The CDR3 region is CASSPSGGSGIFMNTEAFF. DNA of the CDR3: TGTGCCAGCAGCCCCTCCGGGGGTTCGGGGATCTTCATGAACACTGAAGCTTTCTTT. The chain recombines TRBV9 with TRBJ1-1; maybe TRBD1 (5 bases). The V gene's germline CDR1 is SGDLS and CDR2 YYNGEE. The CDR3 length is 19 residues. Trimming cost V 4 bases and J 0 bases, with 25 bases left between them.

The CDR3 DNA reads as TGTGCCAGCAGAGGCAACAGAACGCCGGGGCCCCAGCATTTT. Protein product: CASRGNRTPGPQHF. The chain couples TRBV2 to TRBJ1-5; D remains unclear. This CDR3 region has 14 residues. Germline V CDR1 and CDR2: SNHLY, FYNNEI. The V end was cut by 6 bases, the J end by 9 bases, with 18 bases between.

This clonotype showed up just a few times. The chain employs TRBV6-5 and TRBJ2-5; 11 bases fit TRBD2. The trim removed 3 bases at V and 3 bases at J, leaving 0 bases unmatched. CDR3 length: 14 amino acids. Germline assignment: CDR1 MNHEY and CDR2 SVGAGI. The CDR3 protein is CASSYSGREETQYF. The CDR3 nucleotides read TGTGCCAGCAGTTATAGCGGGAGGGAAGAGACCCAGTACTTC.

This clonotype has a count of ten or more. J is TRBJ2-1 and V is TRBV12-3 or TRBV12-4; D possibly corresponds to TRBD2 (5 bases). The CDR3 runs to 13 residues. The ends were cut back, 7 bases at V and 7 bases at J, with 14 bases in the middle. CDR3 in DNA: TGTGCCAGCACCCCCCCACCGGGAAATGAGCAGTTCTTC. Its translation is CASTPPPGNEQFF.

This clonotype was observed a few times. The rearrangement links TRBV5-6 to TRBJ2-2, with 9 bases identical to TRBD2. This CDR3 is 18 amino acids long. Germline V gene data show CDR1 as SGHDT and CDR2 as YYEEEE. J was trimmed by 3 bases and V by 5 bases; bases with no gene match: 14. CDR3 region: CASSPRVGLAPYTGELFF. CDR3 bases: TGTGCCAGCAGTCCACGTGTAGGACTAGCGCCCTACACCGGGGAGCTGTTTTTT.

The chain recombines TRBV5-1 with TRBJ1-4; D uncertain. This CDR3 spans 18 amino acids. Germline V gene sequence: CDR1 SGHRS, CDR2 YFSETQ. Trimming stripped 4 bases from V and 6 bases from J, with 25 bases between. The CDR3 DNA reads as TGCGCCAGCAGCCACGGGAGGGCAATTTCCCGGTGGGATGAAAAACTGTTTTTT. Protein sequence: CASSHGRAISRWDEKLFF.

This clonotype was seen a handful of times. This chain joins TRBV28 and TRBJ2-5; TRBD1 or TRBD2 may be the D gene (5 bases each). Germline-derived CDR1 and CDR2 are MDHEN and SYDVKM. The V end lost 2 bases, the J end lost 7 bases, and 14 bases lay between the germline ends. The CDR3 has 14 residues. The CDR3 DNA sequence: TGTGCCAGCAGTTTACCTAGACCTGGGGGGACCCAGTACTTC. The encoded protein is CASSLPRPGGTQYF.

This clonotype was seen a handful of times. The CDR3 loop reads CASSWGLAGVGEQFF. The DNA of the CDR3 is TGCGCCAGCAGCTGGGGACTAGCGGGGGTCGGTGAGCAGTTCTTC. The chain has TRBV5-1 and TRBJ2-1, with 14 bases identical to TRBD2. The V gene end was trimmed by 3 bases and the J gene end by 9 bases; junction bases not matched to a gene: 5. CDR3 length: 15 amino acids. Germline CDR1 is SGHRS and CDR2 is YFSETQ.

This clonotype was found a few times. CDR3 in amino acids: CSVRRGDYGYTF. CDR3 DNA sequence: TGCAGCGTTAGGAGGGGGGACTATGGCTACACCTTC. V usage is TRBV29-1 and J usage is TRBJ1-2; tentatively, D is TRBD1 (6 bases). Trimming stripped 5 bases from V and 3 bases from J, with 10 bases between. Germline V gene lookup returns CDR1 SQVTM and CDR2 ANQGSEA. CDR3 length equals 12 residues.

This chain joins TRBV12-3 or TRBV12-4 and TRBJ2-3, with 7 bases matching TRBD1. Trimming cost V 8 bases and J 2 bases; bases outside gene matches: 4. The length of the CDR3 is 13 residues. The CDR3 loop reads CASRTGDTDTQYF. The CDR3 region has the DNA TGTGCCAGCCGTACAGGGGACACAGATACGCAGTATTTT.

This clonotype was seen more than once but under ten times. The V gene is TRBV4-1, the J gene TRBJ2-1, with D perhaps TRBD1 or TRBD2 (5 bases each). CDR3 length: 17 amino acids. The V end was cut by 0 bases, the J end by 7 bases, with 19 bases between. Germline CDR1 and CDR2: MGHRA and YSYEKL. The CDR3 spells CASSQDDGGPLGNEQFF. CDR3 nucleotide sequence: TGCGCCAGCAGCCAAGACGATGGGGGACCCCTCGGGAATGAGCAGTTCTTC.

This chain links TRBV4-3 with TRBJ2-1; 9 positions agree with TRBD1. V trimming: 0 bases; J trimming: 3 bases; junction bases outside the gene matches: 6. Germline V gives CDR1 LGHNA, CDR2 YSLEER. The CDR3 totals 17 residues. The CDR3 nucleotides read TGCGCCAGCAGCCAAGATCAGGGGACAGGGCACTACAATGAGCAGTTCTTC. It yields the protein CASSQDQGTGHYNEQFF.

This clonotype was seen more than once but under ten times. The chain couples TRBV3-1 to TRBJ2-2; D unclear. The V end lost 0 bases, the J end lost 0 bases, and 8 bases lay between the germline ends. The germline V gene encodes CDR1 LGHDT and CDR2 YNNKEL (reference sequence). The CDR3 contains 16 residues. The CDR3: CASSQDPLANTGELFF. The CDR3 DNA reads as TGTGCCAGCAGCCAAGATCCCCTAGCGAACACCGGGGAGCTGTTTTTT. Using reference TRBV3-1 and TRBJ2-2 for the parts outside the CDR3, the full variable domain is DTAVSQTPKYLVTQMGNDKSIKCEQNLGHDTMYWYKQDSKKFLKIMFSYNNKELIINETVPNRFSPKSPDKAHLNLHINSLELGDSAVYFCASSQDPLANTGELFFGEGSRLTVL.

This clonotype has a handful of counts. The CDR3 nucleotides read TGTGCCAGCAGCCCGGAAAGGGGAGAGTTCAGAGCCTACGAGCAGTACTTC. Translated: CASSPERGEFRAYEQYF. The chain couples TRBV27 to TRBJ2-7; D tentatively fits TRBD1 or TRBD2 (5 bases each). The CDR3 totals 17 residues. Germline CDR1 reads MNHEY; CDR2 reads SMNVEV (reference sequence). Trimming shortened V by 6 bases and J by 2 bases, and 23 bases separated the two germline ends.

This sequence joins TRBV29-1 and TRBJ1-1; no reliable D call. This CDR3 contains 11 residues. Germline loops: CDR1 SQVTM, CDR2 ANQGSEA. Trimming took off 2 bases at V and 8 bases at J, with 9 bases between the two ends. The chain's CDR3 is CSVESKSEAFF. The CDR3 coding sequence is TGCAGCGTTGAATCTAAATCCGAAGCTTTCTTT.

This clonotype is a singleton in its sample. This sequence joins TRBV18 and TRBJ2-1; D is unclear. Germline CDR1 is KGHSH and CDR2 is LQKENI. The CDR3 length is 14 residues. V shed 3 bases and J shed 4 bases, with 10 bases lying between them. The CDR3 DNA follows: TGTGCCAGCTCACCGTCCCTAGGGTACAATGAGCAGTTCTTC. This sequence encodes CASSPSLGYNEQFF.

J is TRBJ2-1 and V is TRBV18; no definite D call. This CDR3 contains 16 residues. V was shortened by 3 bases and J by 9 bases, with 21 bases between the two germline ends. The germline CDR1 and CDR2 sequences are KGHSH and LQKENI. The DNA for the CDR3 is TGTGCCAGCTCACCTCGACTTGTGAAAGTTGGTTTTGAGCAGTTCTTC. As protein: CASSPRLVKVGFEQFF.

The rearrangement uses TRBV7-2 and TRBJ2-1; 11 bases are shared with TRBD2. Germline V gene lookup returns CDR1 SGHTA and CDR2 FQGNSA. With V trimmed by 4 bases and J by 10 bases, 9 bases remained unmatched. The CDR3 sequence is 15 residues long. CDR3 DNA sequence: TGTGCCAGCAGCTATACTAGCGGGAGTACCTGGGAGCAGTTCTTC. This encodes CASSYTSGSTWEQFF.

This clonotype showed up just a few times. This rearrangement joins TRBV6-1 to TRBJ2-3; 12 bases line up with TRBD2. The CDR3 runs 15 residues. V lost 7 bases to trimming and J lost 4 bases; unmatched junction nucleotides: 6. CDR1 and CDR2 (germline): MNHNS, SASEGT. CDR3 loop: CASTPTSGSSDTQYF. DNA of the CDR3: TGTGCCAGCACCCCGACTAGCGGGAGTTCAGATACGCAGTATTTT.

This clonotype came up a few times. The chain joins TRBV5-5 to TRBJ2-7; perhaps TRBD2 as D (5 bases). Looked up from germline, CDR1 is SGHKS and CDR2 is YYEKEE (reference sequence). The V end lost 2 bases, the J end lost 6 bases, and 21 bases lay between the germline ends. The CDR3 consists of 16 residues. Written as DNA, the CDR3 is TGTGCCAGCAGCTTCGGGGTCGTCCTGAGGGTTTCCGAGCAGTACTTC. This translates into CASSFGVVLRVSEQYF.